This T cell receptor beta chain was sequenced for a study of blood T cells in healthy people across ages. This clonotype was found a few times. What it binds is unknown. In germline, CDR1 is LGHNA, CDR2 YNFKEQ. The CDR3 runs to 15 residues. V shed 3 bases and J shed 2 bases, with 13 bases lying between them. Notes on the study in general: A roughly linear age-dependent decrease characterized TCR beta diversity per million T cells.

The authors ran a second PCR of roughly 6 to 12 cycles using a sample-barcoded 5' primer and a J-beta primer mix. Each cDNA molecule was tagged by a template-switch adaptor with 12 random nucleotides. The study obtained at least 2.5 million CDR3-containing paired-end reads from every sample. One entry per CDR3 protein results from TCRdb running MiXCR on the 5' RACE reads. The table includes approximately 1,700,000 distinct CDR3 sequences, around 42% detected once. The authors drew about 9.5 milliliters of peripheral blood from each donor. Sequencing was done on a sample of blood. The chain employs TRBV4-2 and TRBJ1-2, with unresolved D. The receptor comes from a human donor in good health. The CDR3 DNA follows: TGTGCCAGCAGCCAGAACGTGAGGAAAAACTATGGCTACACCTTC. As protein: CASSQNVRKNYGYTF.